These 24 T cell receptor beta chains originate from one sample sequenced in a study of shared T cell receptors in the human thymus. The data were produced by immunoSEQ multiplex PCR, yet TCRdb's version contains in-frame clones alone and is incomplete. Among 640,000 or so clones, approximately 87% were seen once, and the ten largest hold under 0.01%. These data were also filed under a second study, of human thymus T cells.

Sequencing was done on a sample of thymocytes. Receptors originate from a boy under three years old with a congenital heart defect.

The J gene is TRBJ1-2, the V gene TRBV6-1, with D possibly TRBD1 on 5 matching bases. The CDR3 consists of 14 residues. Germline V gene lookup returns CDR1 MNHNS and CDR2 SASEGT. V shed 4 bases and J shed 7 bases, with 16 bases lying between them. The CDR3 nucleotides read TGTGCCAGCAGTGTGGGGGGGTTCGCCCTTGGCTACACCTTC. This sequence encodes CASSVGGFALGYTF.

The chain recombines TRBV14 with TRBJ1-5; no firm D call. The V gene's germline CDR1 is SGHDN and CDR2 FVKESK. This CDR3 has 10 residues. V was shortened by 8 bases and J by 5 bases, with 4 bases between the two germline ends. The CDR3 sequence: CASRDQPQHF. CDR3 DNA: TGTGCCAGCCGCGATCAGCCCCAGCATTTT.

The chain recombines TRBV7-9 with TRBJ2-3, with 13 bases matching TRBD2. The CDR3 is made up of 18 amino acids. With V trimmed by 5 bases and J by 1 base, 9 bases remained unmatched. Germline CDR1 SEHNR, CDR2 FQNEAQ (reference sequence). This CDR3 reads CASSGPGLAGKGTDTQYF. The CDR3 DNA follows: TGTGCCAGCAGCGGCCCGGGACTAGCGGGGAAGGGCACAGATACGCAGTATTTT. Filled out from reference TRBV7-9 and TRBJ2-3, the complete variable domain reads DTGVSQNPRHKITKRGQNVTFRCDPISEHNRLYWYRQTLGQGPEFLTYFQNEAQLEKSRLLSDRFSAERPKGSFSTLEIQRTEQGDSAMYLCASSGPGLAGKGTDTQYFGPGTRLTVL.

The rearrangement uses TRBV25-1 and TRBJ2-7; TRBD1 aligns across 7 bases. With V trimmed by 2 bases and J by 5 bases, 15 bases remained unmatched. The germline V gene encodes CDR1 MGHDK and CDR2 SYGVNS. There are 17 residues in the CDR3. Here the CDR3 reads CASSERSLVQGSHEQYF. In DNA form, the CDR3 reads TGTGCCAGCAGTGAAAGGTCTTTGGTACAGGGGAGCCACGAGCAGTACTTC.

Only a few counts were recorded for this clone. V is TRBV9 and J is TRBJ2-1; 9 nucleotides line up with TRBD2. The CDR3 loop spans 16 amino acids. The germline V gene encodes CDR1 SGDLS and CDR2 YYNGEE. The V segment lost 4 bases and the J segment 4 bases; nucleotides outside the gene matches: 9. The CDR3 DNA is TGTGCCAGCAGCACGTTAGCGGGAGCCCTATACAATGAGCAGTTCTTC. This gives the protein CASSTLAGALYNEQFF.

This clone has only one observation. The CDR3 nucleotides read TGTGCCAGCAGTTACCCCAGCGGGGGCCTCTACGAGCAGTACTTC. Residues: CASSYPSGGLYEQYF. V usage is TRBV6-5 and J usage is TRBJ2-7; 8 nucleotides align to TRBD2. Germline values: CDR1 MNHEY, CDR2 SVGAGI. This CDR3 has 15 residues. Trimming took 2 bases from V and 3 from J; bases not matched to a gene: 6.

The chain joins TRBV7-9 to TRBJ2-5; 9 positions agree with TRBD2. J lost 1 base, V lost 4 bases, and 7 bases had no gene match. The CDR3 runs 16 residues. Looked up from germline, CDR1 is SEHNR and CDR2 is FQNEAQ (reference sequence). The CDR3 DNA follows: TGTGCCAGCAGCTCAAAGCGGGAGGTCCCCCAAGAGACCCAGTACTTC. Translation: CASSSKREVPQETQYF.

The CDR3: CASSQDPRDRAGNSPLHF. Here the CDR3 DNA reads TGCGCCAGCAGCCAAGACCCTCGGGACAGGGCAGGGAATTCACCCCTCCACTTT. The chain is built from TRBV4-3 and TRBJ1-6; 9 nucleotides match TRBD1. The CDR3 covers 18 residues. Germline CDR1 and CDR2: LGHNA and YSLEER. With 0 bases clipped from V and 7 bases from J, the junction kept 10 bases outside the gene matches.

A few counts support this clone. J is TRBJ2-2 and V is TRBV5-1; 9 bases agree with TRBD2. The J segment lost 2 bases and the V segment lost 2 bases, leaving 7 bases of the junction unmatched. Germline V gives CDR1 SGHRS, CDR2 YFSETQ. There are 17 residues in the CDR3. The CDR3 sequence: CASSLNPTSGNTGELFF. The CDR3, as DNA: TGCGCCAGCAGCTTAAACCCGACTAGCGGCAACACCGGGGAGCTGTTTTTT.

The chain couples TRBV9 to TRBJ2-2; D not certain. This CDR3 contains 11 residues. The V gene lost 4 bases and the J gene lost 8 bases, with 6 bases spanning the gap. From germline, CDR1 is SGDLS and CDR2 YYNGEE. Written as DNA, the CDR3 is TGTGCCAGCAGCTCCCAGGGGGAGCTGTTTTTT. As protein: CASSSQGELFF.

The gene calls are TRBV9 and TRBJ2-3; 12 nucleotides agree with TRBD2. Germline V lookup: CDR1 SGDLS, CDR2 YYNGEE. With V trimmed by 4 bases and J by 10 bases, 10 bases remained unmatched. CDR3 length: 15 residues. The CDR3 protein is CASSTRLAGVGAQYF. CDR3 DNA: TGTGCCAGCAGCACACGACTAGCGGGGGTGGGTGCGCAGTATTTT.

The V gene is TRBV7-6, the J gene TRBJ2-1; 15 nucleotides align to TRBD2. With 5 bases clipped from V and 4 bases from J, the junction kept 15 bases outside the gene matches. Germline CDR1 is SGHVS and CDR2 is FNYEAQ. The CDR3 runs to 20 residues. This CDR3 is CASSLDRTSGRDPIYNEQFF. CDR3 nucleotide sequence: TGTGCCAGCAGCCTAGATAGGACTAGCGGGAGGGACCCGATATACAATGAGCAGTTCTTC.

V usage is TRBV4-2 and J usage is TRBJ2-3, with 8 bases matching TRBD1. V was clipped by 8 bases and J by 10 bases; unmatched bases: 23. Per germline, CDR1 LGHNA and CDR2 YNFKEQ. The CDR3 spans 17 residues. The DNA for the CDR3 is TGTGCCAGCGGACCAGACAAGACAGGGGCCTCCCGTATCTCGCAGTATTTT. This encodes CASGPDKTGASRISQYF.

The V and J genes are TRBV5-6 and TRBJ1-2; 7 nucleotides match TRBD1. The V gene end was trimmed by 4 bases and the J gene end by 4 bases; junction bases not matched to a gene: 7. The V gene's germline CDR1 is SGHDT and CDR2 YYEEEE. This CDR3 is built from 14 residues. The CDR3 bases are TGTGCCAGCAGCACCGACAGGGAGTTCTATGGCTACACCTTC. Translating it yields CASSTDREFYGYTF.

The J gene is TRBJ1-2, the V gene TRBV11-2, with 7 bases that match TRBD1. CDR1 and CDR2 (germline): SGHAT, FQNNGV. The CDR3 spans 15 residues. J lost 6 bases, V lost 5 bases, and 12 bases had no gene match. The CDR3: CASSALEGGADGYTF. CDR3 bases: TGTGCCAGCAGCGCCCTAGAAGGGGGCGCCGATGGCTACACCTTC.

CDR3 protein: CSARYPNEQFF. CDR3 coding DNA: TGCAGTGCTAGATATCCCAATGAGCAGTTCTTC. The chain carries TRBV20-1 and TRBJ2-1, with unresolved D. CDR1 is DFQATT, CDR2 SNEGSKA, per germline (reference sequence). This CDR3 has 11 residues. The V end was cut by 2 bases, the J end by 6 bases, with 5 bases between.

The chain employs TRBV4-3 and TRBJ2-3; maybe TRBD2 (6 bases). The germline V gene encodes CDR1 LGHNA and CDR2 YSLEER. CDR3 length: 12 amino acids. Trimming pared 0 bases from V and 14 bases from J, leaving 12 bases between. CDR3 loop: CASSQEWGVVYF. The CDR3 coding sequence is TGCGCCAGCAGCCAAGAGTGGGGGGTGGTGTATTTT.

The rearrangement uses TRBV7-2 and TRBJ2-5; TRBD2 aligns across 9 bases. V was pared by 0 bases and J by 3 bases, with 8 bases of the junction left unmatched. The CDR3 length is 17 residues. CDR1 and CDR2 (germline): SGHTA, FQGNSA. This chain's CDR3 is CASSLAVAGGQKETQYF. The DNA for the CDR3 is TGTGCCAGCAGCTTAGCAGTGGCGGGAGGGCAAAAAGAGACCCAGTACTTC.

The chain joins TRBV18 to TRBJ1-1; TRBD1 is a possible D gene (5 bases). The V end lost 3 bases, the J end lost 5 bases, and 16 bases lay between the germline ends. Germline CDR1 and CDR2: KGHSH and LQKENI. The CDR3 is 15 amino acids. The CDR3 nucleotides are TGTGCCAGCTCACCGCCGGGGGTCGGAGTAACTGAAGCTTTCTTT. Its translation: CASSPPGVGVTEAFF. Drawing the rest from reference TRBV18 and TRBJ1-1, the complete variable domain is NAGVMQNPRHLVRRRGQEARLRCSPMKGHSHVYWYRQLPEEGLKFMVYLQKENIIDESGMPKERFSAEFPKEGPSILRIQQVVRGDSAAYFCASSPPGVGVTEAFFGQGTRLTVV.

The rearrangement joins TRBV27 to TRBJ2-3; TRBD2 agrees at 12 bases. This CDR3 has 17 residues. Unmatched junction bases numbered 8, after V lost 5 bases and J lost 2 bases. CDR1 and CDR2 from the germline V gene are MNHEY and SMNVEV (reference sequence). The CDR3 nucleotides read TGTGCCAGCAGTACAACCGGGACTAGCGGGCTCACAGATACGCAGTATTTT. Its translation: CASSTTGTSGLTDTQYF.

The chain combines TRBV4-3 with TRBJ2-7; TRBD2 is a possible D gene (6 bases). The length of the CDR3 is 14 residues. V gave up 6 bases and J gave up 9 bases, with 21 bases separating them. Germline CDR1 reads LGHNA; CDR2 reads YSLEER. The CDR3 nucleotides read TGCGCCAGCAGGATACTAGCCGCACGGCTGGTGCAGTACTTC. Protein product: CASRILAARLVQYF.

The genes are TRBV4-2 and TRBJ2-7; 7 bases are shared with TRBD1. The V segment lost 1 base and the J segment 0 bases; nucleotides outside the gene matches: 18. The CDR3 extends over 20 amino acids. Germline V gene data show CDR1 as LGHNA and CDR2 as YNFKEQ. The CDR3 region is CASSQAWADWDTGDSYEQYF. The CDR3, as DNA: TGTGCCAGCAGCCAAGCCTGGGCGGATTGGGACACAGGGGACTCCTACGAGCAGTACTTC.

CDR3 amino acids: CASSPGTGGGEKLFF. CDR3 nucleotides: TGTGCCAGCAGTCCGGGGACAGGGGGCGGTGAAAAACTGTTTTTT. The V and J genes are TRBV28 and TRBJ1-4, with TRBD1 matching over 12 bases. CDR1 is MDHEN, CDR2 SYDVKM, per germline. The CDR3 extends over 15 amino acids. Trimming at V came to 5 bases and at J to 7 bases, leaving 5 bases not matched to a gene.

CDR3 nucleotide sequence: TGTGCCAGCAGTTCAGGACAGGGGAACACTGAAGCTTTCTTT. The encoded protein is CASSSGQGNTEAFF. The genes are TRBV28 and TRBJ1-1, with 8 bases fitting TRBD1. The CDR3 has 14 amino acids. The germline V gene has CDR1 MDHEN and CDR2 SYDVKM. V was pared by 4 bases and J by 1 base, with 2 bases of the junction left unmatched.